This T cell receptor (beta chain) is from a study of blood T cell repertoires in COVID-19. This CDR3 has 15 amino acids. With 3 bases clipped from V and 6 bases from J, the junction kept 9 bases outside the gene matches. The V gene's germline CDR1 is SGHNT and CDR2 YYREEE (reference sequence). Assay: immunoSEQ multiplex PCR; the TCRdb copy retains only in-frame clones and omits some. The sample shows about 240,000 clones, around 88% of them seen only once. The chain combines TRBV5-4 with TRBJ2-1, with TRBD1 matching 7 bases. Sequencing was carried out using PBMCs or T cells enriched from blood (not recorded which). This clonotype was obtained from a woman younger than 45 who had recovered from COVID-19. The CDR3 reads CASSYRQGQSNEQFF. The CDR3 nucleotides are TGTGCCAGCAGCTATCGACAGGGTCAAAGCAATGAGCAGTTCTTC.